This T cell receptor (beta chain) was sequenced in a study of beta chain features in type 1 diabetes. The V gene lost 8 bases and the J gene lost 7 bases, with 20 bases spanning the gap. Germline V gives CDR1 SGHAT, CDR2 FQNNGV. The CDR3 is made up of 14 amino acids. This clone appeared a few times. Its antigen is undetermined. Whole-study findings and limits: Moderate yet significant TCRB CDR3 shortening was seen in Type 1 diabetes patients in all four CD4+ subsets.

Investigators reverse transcribed all isolated RNA, so they sequenced expressed TCRB transcripts. The average read count of naive, central memory and regulatory T cell samples was approximately 3.5 million. The table came from immunoSEQ multiplex PCR; TCRdb's copy has only in-frame clones and leaves some out. The table records roughly 50,000 clones, around 56% of them present only once. Sequencing was performed on Tregs from blood. This sequence was found in a middle-aged woman with type 1 diabetes. The chain carries TRBV11-2 and TRBJ2-5; perhaps TRBD2 as D (5 bases). CDR3 sequence reads: CASGGPDSRGTQYF. The CDR3 DNA is TGTGCCAGCGGAGGACCGGACTCCAGAGGGACCCAGTACTTC.